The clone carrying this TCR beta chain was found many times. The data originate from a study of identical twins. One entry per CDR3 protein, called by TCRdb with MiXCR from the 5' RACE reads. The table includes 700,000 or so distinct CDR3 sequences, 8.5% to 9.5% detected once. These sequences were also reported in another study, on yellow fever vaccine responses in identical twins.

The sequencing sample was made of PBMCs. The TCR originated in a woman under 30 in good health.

Here the CDR3 reads CASSFTTVSYEQYF. CDR3 bases: TGTGCCAGCAGCTTCACCACCGTATCCTACGAGCAGTACTTC. The chain carries TRBV7-8 and TRBJ2-7; D is unresolved. V dropped 3 bases and J dropped 1 base, with 10 bases sitting between them. The CDR3 consists of 14 residues. Germline V gives CDR1 SGHVS, CDR2 FQNEAQ.